These 13 T cell receptor beta chains share one sample of origin, sequenced in a study of blood T cell repertoires in COVID-19. Profiled with immunoSEQ multiplex PCR; TCRdb holds only in-frame clones, not every one. Here the sample spans 100,000 to 120,000 clones, around 82% being singletons. Sequenced: peripheral blood. The receptors derive from a woman aged 55-69 years with acute or convalescent COVID-19.

The CDR3 loop reads CASSQPRTASGNTIYF. In DNA form, the CDR3 reads TGCGCCAGCAGCCAACCCAGGACAGCCTCTGGAAACACCATATATTTT. The chain couples TRBV4-1 to TRBJ1-3, with D possibly matching TRBD1 (6 bases). V was cut by 2 bases and J by 0 bases, with 11 bases left in between. CDR3 length equals 16 residues. Germline lookup yields CDR1 MGHRA and CDR2 YSYEKL.

This clone was seen only once. The CDR3 nucleotides read TGTGCCAGCTCCCATGATTTAGTCGGCTCTGGAAACACCATATATTTT. This sequence encodes CASSHDLVGSGNTIYF. This chain connects TRBV18 to TRBJ1-3; no clear D. With 6 bases removed from V and 0 bases from J, the gap between germline ends came to 15 bases. The CDR3 covers 16 residues. CDR1 is KGHSH and CDR2 is LQKENI in the germline V gene.

The CDR3: CANRRDRDPYGYTF. CDR3 bases: TGCGCCAACCGGAGAGACCGCGACCCCTATGGCTACACCTTC. The chain is built from TRBV10-1 and TRBJ1-2; D gene uncertain. V was trimmed by 10 bases and J by 4 bases, leaving 19 bases between them. Germline CDR1 is WNHNN and CDR2 is SYGVQD (reference sequence). The CDR3 length is 14 residues.

The genes are TRBV9 and TRBJ1-3; 7 nucleotides agree with TRBD1. Germline loops: CDR1 SGDLS, CDR2 YYNGEE. The CDR3 is made up of 14 amino acids. The V gene end was trimmed by 3 bases and the J gene end by 2 bases; junction bases not matched to a gene: 2. This CDR3 reads CASSAQGAGNTIYF. CDR3 bases: TGTGCCAGCAGCGCCCAGGGGGCTGGAAACACCATATATTTT.

V usage is TRBV11-2 and J usage is TRBJ2-2; D is possibly TRBD2 (5 bases). Germline CDR1 is SGHAT and CDR2 is FQNNGV. V lost 3 bases to trimming and J lost 5 bases, with 10 bases between them. The CDR3 covers 14 residues. In nucleotides, the CDR3 is TGTGCCAGCAGCTTGTTTGGAGGAACCGGGGAGCTGTTTTTT. Protein product: CASSLFGGTGELFF.

The chain combines TRBV3-1 (or the pseudogene TRBV3-2) with TRBJ1-2; 9 bases are a match to TRBD1. The CDR3 has 14 residues. J gave up 6 bases and V 1 base, and 3 bases lay outside the gene matches. Germline CDR1 LGHDT, CDR2 YNNKEL (reference sequence). This CDR3 reads CASSQVQGADGYTF. For the CDR3, the DNA is TGTGCCAGCAGCCAAGTACAGGGGGCTGATGGCTACACCTTC.

In this sample, this clone turned up once. The genes are TRBV6-5 and TRBJ2-2; D is perhaps TRBD1 (5 bases). Germline V CDR1 and CDR2: MNHEY, SVGAGI. Trimming shortened V by 6 bases and J by 3 bases, and 8 bases separated the two germline ends. The CDR3 is 13 residues long. CDR3 sequence: CASSRVYTGELFF. The CDR3, as DNA: TGTGCCAGCAGCAGGGTTTACACCGGGGAGCTGTTTTTT.

The chain joins TRBV6-5 to TRBJ1-4; D ambiguous. V was cut by 0 bases and J by 2 bases, with 7 bases left in between. The CDR3 is 15 amino acids. Germline V lookup: CDR1 MNHEY, CDR2 SVGAGI. CDR3: CASSYSNPTNEKLFF. CDR3 bases: TGTGCCAGCAGTTACTCCAATCCCACTAATGAAAAACTGTTTTTT.

The chain joins TRBV6-1 to TRBJ1-2, with D tentatively TRBD1 (6 bases). CDR1 is MNHNS and CDR2 is SASEGT in the germline V gene. The V end lost 1 base, the J end lost 5 bases, and 14 bases lay between the germline ends. CDR3 length equals 15 residues. CDR3 in DNA: TGTGCCAGCAGTGAAGGGGTGGGGGCAGGGTATGGCTACACCTTC. Encoded protein: CASSEGVGAGYGYTF.

The V call is TRBV4-3, the J call TRBJ2-7, with TRBD2 matching 9 bases. In germline, CDR1 is LGHNA, CDR2 YSLEER. This CDR3 spans 17 amino acids. The ends lost 3 bases at V and 0 bases at J; junction bases unmatched: 9. The CDR3 nucleotides are TGCGCCAGCAGCCACGGGGCAGCGGGGGGCATCTCCTACGAGCAGTACTTC. Translated, it gives CASSHGAAGGISYEQYF.

The sample holds a few counts of this clone. This rearrangement joins TRBV2 to TRBJ1-5; 11 bases are shared with TRBD1. J gave up 6 bases and V 5 bases, and 6 bases lay outside the gene matches. In germline, CDR1 is SNHLY, CDR2 FYNNEI. CDR3 length: 15 residues. CDR3 sequence (DNA): TGTGCCAGCAGTTTCGGACAGGGGGCTGGTCAGCCCCAGCATTTT. This translates into CASSFGQGAGQPQHF.

The rearrangement joins TRBV10-2 to TRBJ1-2, with 9 positions matching TRBD1. CDR3 length: 14 amino acids. CDR1 and CDR2 from the germline V gene are WSHSY and SAAADI. V lost 6 bases and J lost 6; bases outside the gene matches: 8. The CDR3: CASSVDRGDNGYTF. The CDR3 bases are TGCGCCAGCAGCGTTGACAGGGGGGACAATGGCTACACCTTC.

This chain uses TRBV3-1 (or the pseudogene TRBV3-2) with TRBJ1-1; D is ambiguous. The V gene's germline CDR1 is LGHDT and CDR2 YNNKEL (reference sequence). The CDR3 consists of 15 residues. The V end lost 1 base, the J end lost 10 bases, and 19 bases lay between the germline ends. The CDR3 nucleotides read TGTGCCAGCAGCCAAGGAGGGTACAGCCAGTTCGGAGCTTTCTTT. This gives the protein CASSQGGYSQFGAFF.